The following is a TCR beta chain sequence with its context. These data belong to a study of control samples from healthy donors and cancer patients. The table came from immunoSEQ multiplex PCR; TCRdb's copy has only in-frame clones and leaves some out. The table records about 51,000 clones, 88% of them present only once. The CDR3 loop spans 16 amino acids. V was trimmed by 3 bases and J by 4 bases, leaving 16 bases between them. Germline CDR1 MGHRA, CDR2 YSYEKL. The TCR originated in a man aged 45-65 years with head and neck cancer. Sequencing was done on a sample of PBMCs. The chain has TRBV4-1 and TRBJ2-1, with no clear D. CDR3 coding DNA: TGCGCCAGCAGCCATACCGGGTCCCTCAGTTACAATGAGCAGTTCTTC. It specifies CASSHTGSLSYNEQFF.